Following are 20 T cell receptor beta chains from one sample sequenced in a study of T cell repertoires in cytomegalovirus infection. TCRdb re-analysed the reads in MiXCR, keeping a single row per CDR3 protein. The profile shows some 700,000 distinct CDR3 sequences, less than 40% of them singletons. The sequenced material came from PBMCs. The receptors derive from a human donor in good health (CMV status not recorded). Some clones in this sample may be carry-over from other donors' samples.

This chain uses TRBV7-9 with TRBJ2-7, with TRBD2 matching over 8 bases. Germline assignment: CDR1 SEHNR and CDR2 FQNEAQ (reference sequence). V dropped 5 bases and J dropped 3; count of bases not matched to a gene: 6. The CDR3 totals 14 residues. CDR3 amino acids: CASSPGLVFYEQYF. The DNA for the CDR3 is TGTGCCAGCAGCCCGGGACTAGTATTCTACGAGCAGTACTTC.

This clonotype turned up a few times. The chain combines TRBV12-3 or TRBV12-4 with TRBJ1-2; D perhaps matches TRBD1 (6 bases). The V end was cut by 2 bases, the J end by 6 bases, with 22 bases between. There are 17 residues in the CDR3. Here the CDR3 DNA reads TGTGCCAGCAGTTTATCAGCCCCCGCCATGCCAGGGGATGGCTACACCTTC. Translation gives CASSLSAPAMPGDGYTF.

This clonotype was found many times. V is TRBV7-8 and J is TRBJ2-1; D remains ambiguous. Trimming cost V 6 bases and J 10 bases, with 22 bases left between them. Germline V gene sequence: CDR1 SGHVS, CDR2 FQNEAQ. There are 15 residues in the CDR3. For the CDR3, the DNA is TGTGCCAGCAGACCCGAGGCCCCGTTTCTAGGAGAGCAGTTCTTC. Translation: CASRPEAPFLGEQFF.

The J gene is TRBJ1-1, the V gene TRBV19; the D gene is possibly TRBD1 (5 bases). V gave up 7 bases and J gave up 3 bases, with 27 bases separating them. This CDR3 has 18 amino acids. The V gene's germline CDR1 is LNHDA and CDR2 SQIVND (reference sequence). The CDR3 sequence is CASTPGRGDPGGDTEAFF. CDR3 DNA: TGTGCCAGTACCCCGGGCCGGGGGGACCCTGGTGGCGACACTGAAGCTTTCTTT.

The gene calls are TRBV7-6 and TRBJ2-2; D is ambiguous. From germline, CDR1 is SGHVS and CDR2 FNYEAQ. V shed 1 base and J shed 1 base, with 25 bases lying between them. The CDR3 covers 21 residues. The CDR3 nucleotides read TGTGCCAGCAGCTTAGAGGTGGTCGAGGTATCCACACTAAAGAACACCGGGGAGCTGTTTTTT. It codes for CASSLEVVEVSTLKNTGELFF.

This sequence joins TRBV19 and TRBJ1-5, with TRBD1 as a possible D gene (5 bases). Germline values: CDR1 LNHDA, CDR2 SQIVND (reference sequence). The CDR3 length is 14 residues. Trimming removed 7 bases at V and 0 bases at J, with 10 bases between. CDR3 nucleotides: TGTGCCAGTATGGGGGATTATAGCAATCAGCCCCAGCATTTT. This sequence encodes CASMGDYSNQPQHF.

In the case of this clonotype: A junction end diverges from the germline sequence, so it may reflect a read error. The V and J genes are TRBV7-9 and TRBJ2-7; 10 bases line up with TRBD2. This CDR3 is built from 14 residues. CDR1 is SEHNR, CDR2 FQNEAQ, per germline (reference sequence). Written as DNA, the CDR3 is TGTGCCGGCAGGTCCAGCGGGAGGGCCTCCGAGCAGTACTTC. Protein sequence: CAGRSSGRASEQYF.

This rearrangement joins TRBV7-6 to TRBJ2-1; D not certain. The CDR3 covers 11 residues. Germline V lookup: CDR1 SGHVS, CDR2 FNYEAQ. The V gene lost 5 bases and the J gene lost 9 bases, with 8 bases spanning the gap. The CDR3 here is CASSITGEQFF. In DNA form, the CDR3 reads TGTGCCAGCAGCATCACTGGTGAGCAGTTCTTC.

This clonotype has just a few counts. V gene TRBV12-3 or TRBV12-4 combines with J gene TRBJ1-2, with 9 bases that match TRBD1. Trimming took 5 bases from V and 7 from J; bases not matched to a gene: 11. The CDR3 sequence is 15 residues long. The CDR3 sequence: CASSQPRDRVGGYTF. The CDR3 nucleotides are TGTGCCAGCAGTCAACCTCGGGACAGGGTTGGTGGCTACACCTTC.

In regard to this clonotype: This may come from a read error, since a much larger clone is one base off. The chain is built from TRBV20-1 and TRBJ2-5; 10 bases align to TRBD2. CDR3 length: 17 amino acids. Germline V gene sequence: CDR1 DFQATT, CDR2 SNEGSKA (reference sequence). With V trimmed by 7 bases and J by 3 bases, 17 bases remained unmatched. CDR3 amino acids: CSVTHHPTSGIEETQYF. CDR3 sequence (DNA): TGCAGTGTGACCCACCATCCTACTAGCGGGATCGAAGAGACCCAGTACTTC.

This clonotype was found a few times. The chain carries TRBV12-3 or TRBV12-4 and TRBJ2-1; TRBD1 matches at 7 bases. V was clipped by 10 bases and J by 7 bases; unmatched bases: 7. The CDR3 is made up of 12 amino acids. CDR3 region: CAIADRQNEQFF. CDR3 coding DNA: TGTGCCATCGCGGACAGGCAAAATGAGCAGTTCTTC.

The CDR3, as DNA: TGTGCCATCAGTGAGGGCGTTAGGGGGAATCAGCCCCAGCATTTT. Its protein product is CAISEGVRGNQPQHF. V is TRBV10-3 and J is TRBJ1-5; D may be TRBD1 (6 bases). V was pared by 2 bases and J by 4 bases, with 12 bases between. This CDR3 is 15 amino acids long. CDR1 is ENHRY and CDR2 is SYGVKD in the germline V gene.

There are a few counts of this clonotype. The V call is TRBV20-1, the J call TRBJ2-7; 8 bases align to TRBD1. This CDR3 region has 14 residues. J gave up 1 base and V 6 bases, and 8 bases lay outside the gene matches. CDR1 and CDR2 from the germline V gene are DFQATT and SNEGSKA (reference sequence). This CDR3 reads CSAPRQGRSYEQYF. CDR3 DNA sequence: TGCAGTGCCCCTCGACAGGGGCGTTCCTACGAGCAGTACTTC.

This clonotype was seen a few times. The chain carries TRBV12-3 or TRBV12-4 and TRBJ1-1; D perhaps matches TRBD1 (5 bases). Trimming removed 3 bases at V and 4 bases at J, with 15 bases between. The CDR3 loop spans 15 amino acids. Here the CDR3 DNA reads TGTGCCAGCAGTTTCTCGAGGGGAGGGAGCACTGAAGCTTTCTTT. This translates into CASSFSRGGSTEAFF.

CDR3 residues: CASSSHQGTEAFF. The CDR3 DNA is TGTGCCAGCAGCTCACACCAGGGCACTGAAGCTTTCTTT. The rearrangement uses TRBV7-9 and TRBJ1-1; tentative D call: TRBD1 (5 bases). The CDR3 totals 13 residues. Trimming stripped 4 bases from V and 4 bases from J, with 10 bases between. CDR1 is SEHNR and CDR2 is FQNEAQ in the germline V gene (reference sequence).

Ten or more counts support this clonotype. This chain joins TRBV7-6 and TRBJ1-1; no clear D gene. CDR3 size: 12 residues. In germline, CDR1 is SGHVS, CDR2 FNYEAQ. V was clipped by 4 bases and J by 7 bases, with 10 bases between them. CDR3 amino acids: CASSSDSFEAFF. CDR3 coding DNA: TGTGCCAGCAGCTCAGACTCCTTTGAAGCTTTCTTT.

This clonotype was counted many times. V usage is TRBV6-1 and J usage is TRBJ1-2; 9 nucleotides align to TRBD1. V shed 5 bases and J 4 bases; nucleotides not matched to a gene: 17. This CDR3 is built from 18 residues. Germline V gene data show CDR1 as MNHNS and CDR2 as SASEGT. For the CDR3, the DNA is TGTGCCAGCAGTTCCGCCTCCGGGACAGGGAGTAGGACCTATGGCTACACCTTC. This gives the protein CASSSASGTGSRTYGYTF.

This clonotype was recorded at least ten times. This chain links TRBV7-8 with TRBJ1-6; no clear D gene. Germline values: CDR1 SGHVS, CDR2 FQNEAQ. The V end was cut by 2 bases, the J end by 3 bases, with 14 bases between. This CDR3 is built from 17 residues. CDR3 loop: CASSLTRRALYNSPLHF. Here the CDR3 DNA reads TGTGCCAGCAGCTTAACTAGGAGAGCCCTCTATAATTCACCCCTCCACTTT.

This clonotype was detected a few times. The rearrangement links TRBV19 to TRBJ1-5; 10 bases fit TRBD1. CDR3 length equals 17 residues. Losses at the gene ends were 3 bases for V and 1 base for J; bases not matched to a gene: 6. Germline V gene lookup returns CDR1 LNHDA and CDR2 SQIVND (reference sequence). The CDR3 DNA sequence: TGTGCCAGTAGTATGTCCCGGGACAGGGGAAGCAATCAGCCCCAGCATTTT. Protein sequence: CASSMSRDRGSNQPQHF.

The chain is built from TRBV6-8 and TRBJ2-7; D is ambiguous. Germline assignment: CDR1 MNHGY and CDR2 SAAAGT. The V end was cut by 2 bases, the J end by 3 bases, with 14 bases between. This CDR3 has 15 amino acids. CDR3 protein: CASSYRRRRFYEQYF. In DNA form, the CDR3 reads TGTGCCAGCAGTTACCGTCGGCGGCGATTCTACGAGCAGTACTTC.